This entry is about one T cell receptor beta chain. Its specificity is unknown. This sample was taken from a study of OX40 agonist ivuxolimab in advanced cancers. Study-wide background: Patients were infused with ivuxolimab every 2 weeks at 0.01 to 10 mg/kg.

With baseline, cycle 4 day 1, and cycle 7 day 1 as timepoints, blood was sampled. Findings and limits, study-wide: Antigen specificity remained undetermined for the expanded peripheral T cells.

This CDR3 has 13 amino acids. The V gene's germline CDR1 is MNHEY and CDR2 SMNVEV (reference sequence). The V end was cut by 5 bases, the J end by 0 bases, with 2 bases between. The data were produced by immunoSEQ multiplex PCR, yet TCRdb's version contains in-frame clones alone and is incomplete. The profile shows about 70,000 clones, 80% to 90% of them singletons. The receptor's source is an adult with an advanced solid tumor such as melanoma, head and neck, liver or kidney cancer. Specimen: CD4+ or CD8+ T cells sorted from blood, collected in a trial of the OX40 agonist ivuxolimab. The genes are TRBV27 and TRBJ1-6; D remains ambiguous. As DNA, the CDR3 is TGTGCCAGCAGTGCCTCCTATAATTCACCCCTCCACTTT. As protein: CASSASYNSPLHF.